This record covers a single TCR beta chain. Its antigen remains unidentified. From cryopreserved PBMCs came around 2 micrograms of genomic DNA used for TCR beta libraries. The repertoire was sequenced with immunoSEQ multiplex PCR; TCRdb's copy has only in-frame clones and lacks some. The table lists 15,000 to 20,000 clones, 65% to 70% of them singletons. This sample was taken from a study of cytotoxic CD8 clonotypes in ibrutinib-treated CLL. Whole-study findings and limits: Clonality (at baseline) was higher than in age-matched healthy donors and tracked circulating CD8+ T-cell counts.

The sequence came from a human donor with chronic lymphocytic leukemia. Sequenced material: PBMCs, taken before ibrutinib treatment.

CDR3 sequence reads: CASSFSDTIYF. The CDR3 nucleotides are TGTGCCAGCTCATTCTCGGACACCATATATTTT. The chain has TRBV18 and TRBJ1-3, with no clear D. Trimming stripped 5 bases from V and 8 bases from J, with 7 bases between. This CDR3 has 11 residues. Per the germline V gene, CDR1 is KGHSH and CDR2 is LQKENI.